This T cell receptor beta chain was documented in a study of response to subunit inactivated influenza vaccine. Regarding the study as a whole: The authors suggested that every seasonal influenza vaccination recruits few new T cells.

This clonotype was seen a handful of times. The antigen is undetermined. TCRdb reprocessed the RT-PCR reads with MiXCR, giving one entry per CDR3 protein. The sample holds approximately 230,000 distinct CDR3 sequences, 12% seen once. This TCR came from a man aged 50-59 years who received an inactivated influenza vaccine. Sample: non-naive T cells sorted from PBMCs, taken about 14 days before vaccination.

CDR3 residues: CAWSGAGNEQFF. CDR3 DNA sequence: TGTGCCTGGAGCGGGGCAGGGAATGAGCAGTTCTTC. This chain uses TRBV30 with TRBJ2-1; D may be TRBD1 or TRBD2 (5 bases each). V was trimmed by 3 bases and J by 7 bases, leaving 10 bases between them. There are 12 residues in the CDR3. From germline, CDR1 is GTSNPN and CDR2 SVGIG (reference sequence).